This T cell receptor (beta chain) was identified in a study of blood T cell repertoires in COVID-19. Study at large: From T cells, B-cell-depleted T cells, or PBMCs came the material, which was cDNA or gDNA.

TCRdb's copy holds only in-frame clones and misses some; the assay was immunoSEQ multiplex PCR. Of approximately 81,000 clones listed, 80% to 90% are singletons. Across about two dozen US areas, participants ranged in age from 18 to 89 years. Participant-reported clinical history was the basis for cohort assignment. This CDR3 has 15 residues. V lost 6 bases and J lost 8, with 20 bases in between. Germline-derived CDR1 and CDR2 are SNHLY and FYNNEI. The V and J genes are TRBV2 and TRBJ2-1; perhaps TRBD2 as D (6 bases). This TCR came from a woman between 50 and 59 years old with acute COVID-19. Source material: PBMCs or T cells enriched from blood (not recorded which). In DNA, the CDR3 is TGTGCCAGCAGACCTCCCGGCGGGAATGTGGATGAGCAGTTCTTC. It yields the protein CASRPPGGNVDEQFF.